The clone carrying this T cell receptor (beta chain) was recorded a few times. Its target is not known. The data originate from a study of T cell responses to AZD1222 COVID-19 vaccine. Study-level background: It was second doses at about 4 or about 12 weeks that were pooled.

This CDR3 is built from 13 residues. V gave up 1 base and J gave up 2 bases, with 6 bases separating them. The germline V gene encodes CDR1 SGHAT and CDR2 FQNNGV. Overall study results and limits: There were vaccine-associated CD4 TCRs across spike, dominant at 160-218 and 743-854. Among AZD1222 vaccinees, only six or seven were seropositive at baseline.

Some clones are missing from TCRdb's copy, which holds only in-frame ones; the method was immunoSEQ multiplex PCR. The sample lists 95,000 to 150,000 clones, roughly 91% seen once, with around 30% in the top ten. The chain has TRBV11-2 and TRBJ2-7, with D uncertain. The sequences come from peripheral blood, collected on day 0 of AZD1222 vaccination. This receptor was identified in an adult in good health. The CDR3 DNA reads as TGTGCCAGCAGCTTAGGGCCGACCTACGAGCAGTACTTC. Translating it yields CASSLGPTYEQYF. Full variable domain (rest looked up from reference TRBV11-2 and TRBJ2-7): EAGVAQSPRYKIIEKRQSVAFWCNPISGHATLYWYQQILGQGPKLLIQFQNNGVVDDSQLPKDRFSAERLKGVDSTLKIQPAKLEDSAVYLCASSLGPTYEQYFGPGTRLTVT.